Each of the 8 T cell receptor beta chains below was sequenced from the same sample in a study of blood T cell repertoires in COVID-19. Produced via immunoSEQ multiplex PCR; TCRdb's table is partial and in-frame only. The sample holds just over 350,000 clones, less than 90% seen once. Sequenced sample: peripheral blood. These receptors were obtained from a woman in her sixties with COVID-19, enrolled during active disease.

The V gene is TRBV27, the J gene TRBJ1-1; D uncertain. CDR1 is MNHEY, CDR2 SMNVEV, per germline (reference sequence). The CDR3 length is 15 residues. Between the trimmed V and J ends, which lost 0 bases and 4 bases, there was a span of 12 bases. The CDR3 nucleotides read TGTGCCAGCAGTTTATCAGGCAGTCGGGGCACTGAAGCTTTCTTT. This translates into CASSLSGSRGTEAFF.

The sample holds a few counts of this clone. The rearrangement links TRBV29-1 to TRBJ2-5; a weak D match, TRBD2 (5 bases). This CDR3 comprises 13 residues. With 5 bases removed from V and 3 bases from J, the gap between germline ends came to 13 bases. The germline gives CDR1 SQVTM, CDR2 ANQGSEA. In DNA form, the CDR3 reads TGCAGCGTTTCCAAGACGGGAAAAGAGACCCAGTACTTC. This codes for CSVSKTGKETQYF. The full variable domain, in which reference TRBV29-1 and TRBJ2-5 provide the parts outside the CDR3, is SAVISQKPSRDICQRGTSLTIQCQVDSQVTMMFWYRQQPGQSLTLIATANQGSEATYESGFVIDKFPISRPNLTFSTLTVSNMSPEDSSIYLCSVSKTGKETQYFGPGTRLLVL.

The V gene is TRBV3-1 (or the pseudogene TRBV3-2), the J gene TRBJ1-4; unclear D gene. Per the germline V gene, CDR1 is LGHDT and CDR2 is YNNKEL (reference sequence). V was pared by 1 base and J by 3 bases, with 12 bases between. This CDR3 has 16 amino acids. The CDR3 nucleotides read TGTGCCAGCAGCCAAGTGGGCGGGAGGTCTAATGAAAAACTGTTTTTT. This translates into CASSQVGGRSNEKLFF.

The rearrangement uses TRBV5-1 and TRBJ1-2; 10 bases fit TRBD1. Losses at the gene ends were 0 bases for V and 4 bases for J; bases not matched to a gene: 9. Germline V CDR1 and CDR2: SGHRS, YFSETQ. The CDR3 has 17 residues. The CDR3 nucleotides are TGCGCCAGCAGCTTGGCCCATGACAGGGGGCTAAGCTATGGCTACACCTTC. It is translated as CASSLAHDRGLSYGYTF.

This clone was observed once. The chain carries TRBV29-1 and TRBJ1-1; unclear D gene. This CDR3 spans 10 amino acids. V was trimmed by 7 bases and J by 4 bases, leaving 7 bases between them. The germline V gene encodes CDR1 SQVTM and CDR2 ANQGSEA. The CDR3 sequence is CSAHTTEAFF. As DNA, the CDR3 is TGCAGCGCACACACCACTGAAGCTTTCTTT.

CDR3 nucleotides: TGTGCCAGCAGCGCTAGGATGGGACAGGGGGCGCAGGAGACCCAGTACTTC. It is translated as CASSARMGQGAQETQYF. The chain carries TRBV7-9 and TRBJ2-5; 12 bases are shared with TRBD1. Germline assignment: CDR1 SEHNR and CDR2 FQNEAQ (reference sequence). The CDR3 runs 17 residues. V trimming: 5 bases; J trimming: 5 bases; junction bases outside the gene matches: 12.

The chain joins TRBV5-1 to TRBJ2-7, with D maybe TRBD1 (5 bases). This CDR3 spans 14 amino acids. Per germline, CDR1 SGHRS and CDR2 YFSETQ. V was clipped by 1 base and J by 6 bases, with 14 bases between them. The DNA of the CDR3 is TGCGCCAGCAGCTTGAAGGGGCCCGTCGGCGAGCAGTACTTC. Translated, it gives CASSLKGPVGEQYF.

The chain uses TRBV7-3 and TRBJ2-7; D is uncertain. Germline CDR1 is SGHTA and CDR2 is FQGTGA. The V gene lost 1 base and the J gene lost 3 bases, with 7 bases spanning the gap. This CDR3 is built from 13 residues. CDR3 protein: CASSLNGGYEQYF. The CDR3 DNA follows: TGTGCCAGCAGCTTAAACGGTGGCTACGAGCAGTACTTC.